This record looks at one T cell receptor beta chain sequence and its context. Antigen unknown. This entry belongs to a study of blood T cells in healthy people across ages. Points from the study as a whole: Diversity estimates drawn from one million T cells were deemed underestimates. Unsorted PBMC material precluded a definitive naive versus antigen-experienced comparison.

A second PCR, run for about 6 to 11 cycles, used a sample-barcoded 5' primer plus a J-beta primer mix. TCRdb re-derived calls from the 5' RACE reads in MiXCR, one entry per CDR3 protein. The data contain 1.4 million or so distinct CDR3 sequences, 35% to 45% of them singletons. The CDR3 is 15 residues long. V gave up 9 bases and J gave up 3 bases; unmatched junction bases: 9. CDR1 SNHLY and CDR2 FYNNEI come from the germline V gene. Healthy Caucasian individuals from Russia aged roughly 6 to 90 were enrolled as donors. They isolated at least 7 million PBMCs from each sample. The rearrangement joins TRBV2 to TRBJ2-1; TRBD2 matches 9 bases. The sequence was collected from a woman younger than 30 in good health. Sequenced material: blood. The CDR3 loop is CASGPPSGIYNEQFF. In nucleotides, the CDR3 is TGTGCCAGTGGGCCGCCTAGCGGGATCTACAATGAGCAGTTCTTC.